This T cell receptor beta chain was documented in a study of blood T cell repertoires in COVID-19. Looking at the study overall: There were acute and convalescent COVID-19 samples, and they came from the United States, Italy and Spain. Sources were T cells, B-cell-depleted T cells, or PBMCs; the material itself was cDNA or gDNA.

Participant age was about 18 to 95 years, and participants resided in approximately 25 US areas. Each participant's cohort was designated according to participant-reported clinical history. This clone came up many times. Germline CDR1 is SGDLS and CDR2 is YYNGEE. The CDR3 sequence is 17 residues long. After removal of 8 bases from V and 4 bases from J, the junction contained 15 bases not matched to a gene. The repertoire was sequenced with immunoSEQ multiplex PCR; TCRdb's copy has only in-frame clones and lacks some. Here the sample spans roughly 250,000 clones, approximately 83% being singletons. The chain links TRBV9 to TRBJ2-1; 10 bases align to TRBD2. The specimen was PBMCs or T cells enriched from blood (not recorded which). The TCR sequence derives from a woman aged 45-59 years who had recovered from COVID-19. The CDR3 sequence is CASRLAGDPTIYNEQFF. CDR3 coding DNA: TGTGCCAGTAGGCTAGCGGGAGACCCTACGATTTACAATGAGCAGTTCTTC.